Given below is one T cell receptor beta chain in context. Its cognate antigen is unknown. The CDR3 totals 12 residues. Trimming removed 2 bases at V and 3 bases at J, with 4 bases between. Germline assignment: CDR1 SNHLY and CDR2 FYNNEI. This sample is drawn from a study of lymphopenia after photon versus proton radiotherapy. General study results and limits: A bigger post-nadir fall in TCR diversity correlated inversely with survival time in deceased patients. Survival link was tested only in deceased patients; proton benefit remains a possibility.

The data were produced by immunoSEQ multiplex PCR, yet TCRdb's version contains in-frame clones alone and is incomplete. The table lists 65,000 to 85,000 clones, less than 95% of them singletons. The specimen comprised peripheral blood, sampled from a patient treated with photon-based radiotherapy. This clonotype was sampled from a woman in her 40s with cholangiocarcinoma. The chain is built from TRBV2 and TRBJ1-2; D gene unclear. CDR3 amino acids: CASSERDYGYTF. Written as DNA, the CDR3 is TGTGCCAGCAGTGAAAGGGACTATGGCTACACCTTC. Complete variable domain (other parts from reference TRBV2 and TRBJ1-2): EPEVTQTPSHQVTQMGQEVILRCVPISNHLYFYWYRQILGQKVEFLVSFYNNEISEKSEIFDDQFSVERPDGSNFTLKIRSTKLEDSAMYFCASSERDYGYTFGSGTRLTVV.